Below, 24 T cell receptor beta chains from the same sample are listed, as sequenced in a study of blood T cells in healthy people across ages. The authors ran a second PCR of roughly 6 to 11 cycles using a sample-barcoded 5' primer and a J-beta primer mix. TCRdb called the 5' RACE reads again in MiXCR, with one record for every CDR3 protein. Seen here are almost 800,000 distinct CDR3 sequences, 58% observed once, and the top ten hold roughly 22%. The sequenced material came from blood. All receptors derive from a man aged 30-40 years in good health.

The rearrangement uses TRBV9 and TRBJ2-7; D possibly corresponds to TRBD2 (6 bases). Trimming left V 3 bases short and J 3 bases short, with 16 bases between. Germline V lookup: CDR1 SGDLS, CDR2 YYNGEE. The CDR3 spans 15 residues. The chain's CDR3 is CASSAGGFDHYEQYF. The CDR3 region has the DNA TGTGCCAGCAGCGCCGGGGGTTTCGATCACTACGAGCAGTACTTC.

This rearrangement joins TRBV3-1 to TRBJ2-5, with D maybe TRBD2 (6 bases). CDR3 size: 15 residues. Deletions cut 4 bases from V and 11 bases from J, with 23 bases between. Germline V gene sequence: CDR1 LGHDT, CDR2 YNNKEL (reference sequence). In DNA, the CDR3 is TGTGCCAGCAGCCCAAACCAGGTGCTATCGGGGGAGCAGTACTTC. The encoded protein is CASSPNQVLSGEQYF.

The gene calls are TRBV6-2 or TRBV6-3 and TRBJ1-2; unclear D gene. V was shortened by 7 bases and J by 5 bases, with 26 bases between the two germline ends. Germline V CDR1 and CDR2: MNHEY, SVGEGT. The CDR3 runs 17 residues. CDR3 region: CASKYFIRPTEEYGYTF. CDR3 DNA: TGTGCCAGCAAATATTTTATTCGCCCGACGGAGGAGTATGGCTACACCTTC.

The chain has TRBV29-1 and TRBJ2-4, with D tentatively TRBD1 or TRBD2 (5 bases each). The J call may be incorrect, as the DNA end agrees better with TRBJ2-7. The CDR3 spans 12 residues. CDR1 and CDR2 (germline): SQVTM, ANQGSEA. CDR3 protein: CSVEGTDYEQYF. In DNA, the CDR3 is TGCAGCGTTGAGGGGACGGATTACGAGCAGTACTTC.

This clonotype was seen at least ten times. The chain links TRBV7-2 to TRBJ2-7; 10 nucleotides align to TRBD2. V gave up 3 bases and J gave up 2 bases; unmatched junction bases: 4. The CDR3 is 15 amino acids. CDR1 SGHTA and CDR2 FQGNSA come from the germline V gene. The CDR3 protein is CASSLRLAGPYEQYF. In nucleotides, the CDR3 is TGTGCCAGCAGCTTGCGACTAGCGGGCCCCTACGAGCAGTACTTC.

The chain joins TRBV6-5 to TRBJ1-6; 7 positions match TRBD1. This CDR3 is 15 amino acids long. The germline gives CDR1 MNHEY, CDR2 SVGAGI. V trimming: 4 bases; J trimming: 10 bases; junction bases outside the gene matches: 10. CDR3 protein: CASSFGAGGSSPLHF. CDR3 in DNA: TGTGCCAGCAGTTTCGGGGCAGGGGGTTCCTCACCCCTCCACTTT.

The V call is TRBV21-1, the J call TRBJ1-5; the table's D call, TRBD1, was not checked against the DNA. TRBV21-1 is termed a pseudogene. The CDR3 runs 16 residues. This CDR3 reads CACIVGRGEGCQPQHF. CDR3 nucleotide sequence: TGTGCCTGTATAGTGGGCAGGGGAGAGGGTTGTCAGCCCCAGCATTTT.

This chain joins TRBV9 and TRBJ2-7; D assignment may be TRBD1 or TRBD2 (5 bases each). The germline V gene has CDR1 SGDLS and CDR2 YYNGEE. V lost 7 bases to trimming and J lost 2 bases, with 19 bases between them. CDR3 size: 15 residues. The CDR3 region is CASPERQGDPYEQYF. The CDR3 DNA sequence: TGTGCCAGCCCTGAGCGGCAGGGCGATCCCTACGAGCAGTACTTC. The full variable domain, with the rest looked up from reference TRBV9 and TRBJ2-7, is DSGVTQTPKHLITATGQRVTLRCSPRSGDLSVYWYQQSLDQGLQFLIQYYNGEERAKGNILERFSAQQFPDLHSELNLSSLELGDSALYFCASPERQGDPYEQYFGPGTRLTVT.

CDR3 residues: CASSRLRDGYEQYF. The CDR3 region has the DNA TGCGCCAGCAGCCGACTCCGGGACGGATACGAGCAGTACTTC. V usage is TRBV4-3 and J usage is TRBJ2-4, with D perhaps matching TRBD1 or TRBD2 (5 bases each). TRBJ2-7 explains the end of the DNA better; the J call may be wrong. The CDR3 has 14 residues. Looked up from germline, CDR1 is LGHNA and CDR2 is YSLEER.

This clonotype was seen more than once but under ten times. The rearrangement joins TRBV7-2 to TRBJ2-5, with TRBD2 matching over 7 bases. The CDR3 loop spans 14 amino acids. The germline CDR1 and CDR2 sequences are SGHTA and FQGNSA. Trimming removed 6 bases from V and 6 bases from J; junction bases left unmatched: 10. The CDR3: CASSFRDYQQTQYF. The DNA of the CDR3 is TGTGCCAGCAGTTTCCGGGACTATCAACAGACCCAGTACTTC.

The V and J genes are TRBV13 and TRBJ2-5; 11 bases line up with TRBD2. The tail of the sequence fits TRBJ2-7 better, so the J call may be wrong. CDR1 PRHDT and CDR2 FYEKMQ come from the germline V gene (reference sequence). The CDR3 totals 14 residues. The CDR3 nucleotides read TGTGCCAGTAATAGCGGGGGGGCGAATCACGAGCAGTACTTC. Residues: CASNSGGANHEQYF.

The chain carries TRBV5-1 and TRBJ2-5; 8 nucleotides line up with TRBD2. CDR1 and CDR2 from the germline V gene are SGHRS and YFSETQ. V dropped 3 bases and J dropped 2; count of bases not matched to a gene: 9. The CDR3 is 16 residues long. CDR3: CASSSSGTRRQETQYF. CDR3 in DNA: TGCGCCAGCAGCTCATCCGGGACTAGGCGTCAAGAGACCCAGTACTTC.

CDR3 residues: CASSSTGQAETQYF. The CDR3 bases are TGCGCCAGCAGCTCGACAGGGCAGGCTGAGACCCAGTACTTC. This chain joins TRBV5-1 and TRBJ2-5, with 7 bases lining up with TRBD1. The CDR3 is 14 residues long. Germline CDR1 is SGHRS and CDR2 is YFSETQ. V gave up 3 bases and J gave up 5 bases; unmatched junction bases: 7.

The CDR3 region has the DNA TGTGCCAGCAGTTGGGCCCTCAATCAGCCCCAGCATTTT. It encodes CASSWALNQPQHF. The chain joins TRBV6-5 to TRBJ1-5; D gene unclear. This CDR3 contains 13 residues. In germline, CDR1 is MNHEY, CDR2 SVGAGI. Trimming took 4 bases from V and 3 from J, leaving 7 bases between them.

The rearrangement joins TRBV20-1 to TRBJ2-5; a weak D match, TRBD1 (6 bases). The CDR3 is 13 amino acids. Germline values: CDR1 DFQATT, CDR2 SNEGSKA (reference sequence). The germline V and J ends were trimmed by 5 bases and 3 bases, with 13 bases remaining between them. CDR3 region: CSAARTEKETQYF. For the CDR3, the DNA is TGCAGTGCTGCCCGGACAGAGAAAGAGACCCAGTACTTC.

This clonotype was seen a handful of times. This rearrangement joins TRBV20-1 to TRBJ2-3; 8 nucleotides match TRBD2. The CDR3 runs to 16 residues. The germline V gene encodes CDR1 DFQATT and CDR2 SNEGSKA (reference sequence). V was clipped by 6 bases and J by 1 base; unmatched bases: 12. The CDR3 here is CSAGPAGATGTDTQYF. The DNA of the CDR3 is TGCAGTGCGGGGCCAGCGGGAGCTACAGGCACAGATACGCAGTATTTT.

The J gene is TRBJ1-1, the V gene TRBV12-3 or TRBV12-4; 8 bases are a match to TRBD1. J was trimmed by 4 bases and V by 5 bases; bases with no gene match: 9. The CDR3 length is 15 residues. The CDR3 region has the DNA TGTGCCAGCAGTACCTACAGGGGGAGTGGCACTGAAGCTTTCTTT. Translating it yields CASSTYRGSGTEAFF.

This chain uses TRBV6-1 with TRBJ2-1, with 11 positions matching TRBD2. V was clipped by 4 bases and J by 6 bases; unmatched bases: 11. The CDR3 is 17 residues long. Germline V gives CDR1 MNHNS, CDR2 SASEGT. The CDR3: CASSAHSGTSGSNEQFF. CDR3 bases: TGTGCCAGCAGTGCACATTCCGGGACTAGCGGATCCAATGAGCAGTTCTTC.

The chain couples TRBV11-2 to TRBJ1-2; D call uncertain. The CDR3 covers 13 residues. CDR1 is SGHAT and CDR2 is FQNNGV in the germline V gene. V was cut by 8 bases and J by 3 bases, with 13 bases left in between. In DNA form, the CDR3 reads TGTGCCAGCGGCCAGGTGTCGTACTATGGCTACACCTTC. Its protein product is CASGQVSYYGYTF.

For this clonotype: A much bigger clone sits one base away, suggesting this may be a read error. V usage is TRBV3-1 and J usage is TRBJ2-1; the D call may be TRBD1 or TRBD2 (5 bases each). The CDR3 extends over 14 amino acids. CDR1 is LGHDT and CDR2 is YNNKEL in the germline V gene (reference sequence). V lost 5 bases and J lost 13, with 21 bases in between. DNA for the CDR3: TGTGCCAGCAGCTTAGACTGGGGCGAGAGGGCCCAGTTCTTC. Protein sequence: CASSLDWGERAQFF.

This chain uses TRBV7-8 with TRBJ2-1; no clear D gene. CDR3 length equals 13 residues. Germline values: CDR1 SGHVS, CDR2 FQNEAQ. The V and J ends lost 4 bases and 5 bases respectively, with 9 bases between them. The CDR3 bases are TGTGCCAGCAGCTCACGCCACGACAATGAGCAGTTCTTC. Protein: CASSSRHDNEQFF.

The sample holds a few counts of this clonotype. This sequence joins TRBV7-2 and TRBJ1-5; no reliable D call. Germline V lookup: CDR1 SGHTA, CDR2 FQGNSA. This CDR3 has 15 residues. V was cut by 5 bases and J by 6 bases, with 17 bases left in between. CDR3 in DNA: TGTGCCAGCAGCAAACAATCGGAGGGAAGTCAGCCCCAGCATTTT. It codes for CASSKQSEGSQPQHF.

There are a few counts of this clonotype. The CDR3 bases are TGCGCCAGCAGCGGACAGGGGGGGTCTCTTGAGCAGTTCTTC. This sequence encodes CASSGQGGSLEQFF. The J gene is TRBJ2-1, the V gene TRBV5-1; 10 nucleotides match TRBD1. Per the germline V gene, CDR1 is SGHRS and CDR2 is YFSETQ. J was trimmed by 9 bases and V by 4 bases; bases with no gene match: 7. The CDR3 is made up of 14 amino acids.

In its sample, this clonotype was seen a few times. The J gene is TRBJ2-7, the V gene TRBV3-1; D is possibly TRBD1 or TRBD2 (7 bases each). Judging by the DNA end, TRBJ2-4 fits better; the J call may be wrong. Germline-derived CDR1 and CDR2 are LGHDT and YNNKEL (reference sequence). The CDR3 covers 12 residues. CDR3 sequence reads: CAVQGGTNIQYF. The CDR3 nucleotides read TGTGCCGTCCAGGGGGGGACGAACATTCAGTACTTC.